These 5 T cell receptor beta chains originate from one sample sequenced in a study of lymphopenia after photon versus proton radiotherapy (dated 2019 in TCRdb). Libraries were built with the immunoSEQ multiplex PCR assay. TCRdb retrieved this table from immuneACCESS and kept in-frame rearrangements only. Not all clones are present; in checked studies, unresolved V genes account for under half, and no reason is known for the remainder. In this sample the table shows more than 25,000 clones, more than 75% of which occur a single time. The ten most abundant clones make up around 47% of the sample. Source: peripheral blood, taken from a patient treated with proton-based radiotherapy. These receptor sequences come from a woman aged 60-75 years with cholangiocarcinoma. Some clones in this sample may be carry-over from other donors' samples.

This CDR3 is CASSFSAGGETQYF. The CDR3 DNA reads TGTGCCAGCAGCTTCTCGGCGGGAGGGGAGACCCAGTACTTC. The rearrangement links TRBV7-9 to TRBJ2-5, with TRBD2 identical over 9 bases. Trimming cost V 3 bases and J 5 bases; bases outside gene matches: 4. The germline V gene has CDR1 SEHNR and CDR2 FQNEAQ (reference sequence). The CDR3 runs 14 residues.

This clone occurred a few times. The genes are TRBV11-2 and TRBJ1-1; TRBD1 matches 11 bases. The junction had 5 bases not matched to a gene; V was cut back by 5 bases and J by 0 bases. CDR3 length equals 16 residues. CDR1 is SGHAT and CDR2 is FQNNGV in the germline V gene. The CDR3 coding sequence is TGTGCCAGCAGCACGGACAGGGGGCTCGTGAACACTGAAGCTTTCTTT. Translated: CASSTDRGLVNTEAFF.

This chain uses TRBV6-1 with TRBJ1-2; D is unclear. CDR3 size: 15 residues. Germline V gene lookup returns CDR1 MNHNS and CDR2 SASEGT. The V end was cut by 6 bases, the J end by 4 bases, with 18 bases between. The CDR3 DNA sequence: TGTGCCAGCAGGACGACCCTGGGAGGCCCCTATGGCTACACCTTC. Its protein product is CASRTTLGGPYGYTF.

This chain links TRBV15 with TRBJ2-3; no reliable D call. Trimming left V 1 base short and J 0 bases short, with 17 bases between. CDR1 and CDR2 (germline): LNHNV, YYDKDF (reference sequence). The CDR3 sequence is 18 residues long. The CDR3 nucleotides read TGTGCCACCAGCAGAGCCCTCCGGCCGGAGTCTAGCACAGATACGCAGTATTTT. Its translation: CATSRALRPESSTDTQYF.

V gene TRBV29-1 combines with J gene TRBJ1-2; a weak D match, TRBD1 (5 bases). CDR1 is SQVTM and CDR2 is ANQGSEA in the germline V gene. This CDR3 is built from 13 residues. V lost 5 bases and J lost 8, with 18 bases in between. CDR3 amino acids: CSVHTGDPVGYTF. The CDR3 DNA follows: TGCAGCGTTCATACAGGCGATCCGGTGGGCTACACCTTC.